One sample yielded the 16 T cell receptor beta chains listed below, sequenced in a study of vaccination and CD4 T cells after COVID-19. Regarding treatment: approximately 10-day PBMC culture with coronavirus spike peptide pools or control peptides (ViraFEST assay). Researchers used the Oncomine TCR Beta short-read assay to sequence DNA from cultured CD4+ T cells. TCRdb recomputed calls from the PCR reads with MiXCR, one row per CDR3 protein. The sample records about 16,000 distinct CDR3 sequences, approximately 57% being singletons. No antigen has been assigned to these receptors. Sequenced sample: CD4+ T cells from blood, cultured in vitro. These receptors came from a human donor who had recovered from COVID-19.

In its sample, this clonotype was seen a few times. The chain employs TRBV20-1 and TRBJ1-2; TRBD1 agrees at 8 bases. Germline assignment: CDR1 DFQATT and CDR2 SNEGSKA (reference sequence). V dropped 6 bases and J dropped 4; count of bases not matched to a gene: 10. This CDR3 comprises 14 residues. The CDR3 DNA is TGCAGTGCCAGGCCGGCAGGGGGCGGCTATGGCTACACCTTC. Its translation: CSARPAGGGYGYTF.

The rearrangement joins TRBV19 to TRBJ1-2, with 10 bases that match TRBD1. Per germline, CDR1 LNHDA and CDR2 SQIVND (reference sequence). CDR3 length: 19 residues. V shed 4 bases, J shed 6 bases, and the junction held 20 bases outside the gene matches. The CDR3 sequence: CASSTLPGQGIWLSHGYTF. The DNA for the CDR3 is TGTGCCAGTAGTACCCTGCCGGGACAGGGGATTTGGTTGTCGCATGGCTACACCTTC.

The chain employs TRBV7-2 and TRBJ1-6; the D gene is possibly TRBD1 (5 bases). The CDR3 is made up of 18 amino acids. Trimming shortened V by 5 bases and J by 9 bases, and 26 bases separated the two germline ends. CDR1 and CDR2 from the germline V gene are SGHTA and FQGNSA. This chain's CDR3 is CASSPNSRGPSISSPLHF. CDR3 DNA sequence: TGTGCCAGCAGCCCCAACTCCCGGGGACCGAGCATAAGTTCACCCCTCCACTTT.

The rearrangement joins TRBV7-8 to TRBJ2-3; D is tentatively TRBD1 or TRBD2 (6 bases each). This CDR3 is 13 amino acids long. The germline V gene has CDR1 SGHVS and CDR2 FQNEAQ. Trimming left V 0 bases short and J 6 bases short, with 7 bases between. The CDR3 protein is CASSLAGGDTQYF. The CDR3 region has the DNA TGTGCCAGCAGCTTAGCAGGGGGGGATACGCAGTATTTT.

The chain has TRBV7-2 and TRBJ2-7; 7 positions match TRBD2. The germline V gene encodes CDR1 SGHTA and CDR2 FQGNSA. This CDR3 contains 12 residues. The V and J ends lost 5 bases and 6 bases, in that order; junction bases with no gene match: 4. The CDR3 region is CASSRDYGEQYF. CDR3 DNA sequence: TGTGCCAGCAGCCGGGACTATGGCGAGCAGTACTTC.

The rearrangement links TRBV2 to TRBJ1-2; D unclear. Trimming removed 0 bases at V and 12 bases at J, with 11 bases between. Germline CDR1 is SNHLY and CDR2 is FYNNEI. This CDR3 spans 12 amino acids. CDR3 coding DNA: TGTGCCAGCAGTGAAGCGGGTCCCTTTCACACCTTC. The encoded protein is CASSEAGPFHTF.

V is TRBV6-7 and J is TRBJ2-2; D is perhaps TRBD1 (6 bases). TRBV6-7 qualifies as an ORF whose function is uncertain. The V and J ends lost 7 bases and 3 bases respectively, with 21 bases between them. This CDR3 is 17 amino acids long. CDR3: CASTESRGSVDTGELFF. CDR3 nucleotides: TGTGCCAGCACCGAATCCAGGGGATCAGTGGACACCGGGGAGCTGTTTTTT.

The chain couples TRBV2 to TRBJ2-5, with D perhaps being TRBD1 or TRBD2 (5 bases each). There are 12 residues in the CDR3. Germline values: CDR1 SNHLY, CDR2 FYNNEI. Trimming cost V 3 bases and J 7 bases, with 9 bases left between them. The CDR3 region has the DNA TGTGCCAGCAGTGACCGGGGCGGGACCCAGTACTTC. Protein: CASSDRGGTQYF.

This clonotype was recorded only once. This rearrangement joins TRBV12-3 or TRBV12-4 to TRBJ1-2, with 11 bases identical to TRBD1. V shed 2 bases, J shed 7 bases, and the junction held 9 bases outside the gene matches. The CDR3 has 16 residues. The CDR3 DNA reads as TGTGCCAGCAGTTTAACCAGGACAGGGGGCGCGAGTGGCTACACCTTC. This translates into CASSLTRTGGASGYTF.

This clonotype turned up a few times. The rearrangement uses TRBV20-1 and TRBJ1-3, with 8 bases fitting TRBD1. With 6 bases clipped from V and 8 bases from J, the junction kept 12 bases outside the gene matches. Germline CDR1 reads DFQATT; CDR2 reads SNEGSKA (reference sequence). This CDR3 spans 14 amino acids. CDR3 region: CSADTGGGRDTIYF. Written as DNA, the CDR3 is TGCAGTGCCGATACAGGGGGAGGGAGAGACACCATATATTTT.

This clonotype was picked up a small number of times. The chain is built from TRBV20-1 and TRBJ1-5; D is undetermined. This CDR3 contains 15 residues. Germline assignment: CDR1 DFQATT and CDR2 SNEGSKA (reference sequence). V dropped 5 bases and J dropped 10 bases, with 24 bases sitting between them. The CDR3 region has the DNA TGCAGTGCTTCCCGCCCGGGCTCTGCGGACCGTCCCCAGCATTTT. Its translation is CSASRPGSADRPQHF.

The CDR3, as DNA: TGTGCCAGCAGCTTAGCCGGGACAGGGGGCGACTATGGCTACACCTTC. Protein product: CASSLAGTGGDYGYTF. The genes are TRBV7-8 and TRBJ1-2; TRBD1 matches at 12 bases. The junction had 2 bases not matched to a gene; V was cut back by 0 bases and J by 3 bases. The CDR3 sequence is 16 residues long. The V gene's germline CDR1 is SGHVS and CDR2 FQNEAQ.

This chain joins TRBV20-1 and TRBJ1-5; D is unresolved. Trimming took off 0 bases at V and 4 bases at J, with 4 bases between the two ends. Germline CDR1 DFQATT, CDR2 SNEGSKA (reference sequence). The CDR3 has 12 residues. CDR3 in amino acids: CSARDWNQPQHF. The CDR3 nucleotides are TGCAGTGCTAGAGATTGGAATCAGCCCCAGCATTTT.

The chain uses TRBV7-9 and TRBJ2-7; tentative D call: TRBD2 (6 bases). The CDR3 is made up of 14 amino acids. The V end lost 5 bases, the J end lost 3 bases, and 14 bases lay between the germline ends. Germline values: CDR1 SEHNR, CDR2 FQNEAQ (reference sequence). Here the CDR3 DNA reads TGTGCCAGCAGCGAATTGCGGGGAGACTACGAGCAGTACTTC. Amino acid sequence: CASSELRGDYEQYF.

This rearrangement joins TRBV28 to TRBJ1-2, with D possibly TRBD1 on 5 matching bases. V lost 3 bases and J 4 bases, leaving 9 bases between the germline ends. The CDR3 length is 13 residues. CDR1 is MDHEN, CDR2 SYDVKM, per germline. This CDR3 reads CASSLDNGYGYTF. DNA for the CDR3: TGTGCCAGCAGTTTGGACAACGGCTATGGCTACACCTTC.

The chain is built from TRBV12-3 or TRBV12-4 and TRBJ2-5, with 7 nucleotides matching TRBD1. V was clipped by 3 bases and J by 2 bases; unmatched bases: 6. This CDR3 comprises 15 residues. CDR3 sequence (DNA): TGTGCCAGCAGTTTGTCGGGACAGATGCAAGAGACCCAGTACTTC. This translates into CASSLSGQMQETQYF.